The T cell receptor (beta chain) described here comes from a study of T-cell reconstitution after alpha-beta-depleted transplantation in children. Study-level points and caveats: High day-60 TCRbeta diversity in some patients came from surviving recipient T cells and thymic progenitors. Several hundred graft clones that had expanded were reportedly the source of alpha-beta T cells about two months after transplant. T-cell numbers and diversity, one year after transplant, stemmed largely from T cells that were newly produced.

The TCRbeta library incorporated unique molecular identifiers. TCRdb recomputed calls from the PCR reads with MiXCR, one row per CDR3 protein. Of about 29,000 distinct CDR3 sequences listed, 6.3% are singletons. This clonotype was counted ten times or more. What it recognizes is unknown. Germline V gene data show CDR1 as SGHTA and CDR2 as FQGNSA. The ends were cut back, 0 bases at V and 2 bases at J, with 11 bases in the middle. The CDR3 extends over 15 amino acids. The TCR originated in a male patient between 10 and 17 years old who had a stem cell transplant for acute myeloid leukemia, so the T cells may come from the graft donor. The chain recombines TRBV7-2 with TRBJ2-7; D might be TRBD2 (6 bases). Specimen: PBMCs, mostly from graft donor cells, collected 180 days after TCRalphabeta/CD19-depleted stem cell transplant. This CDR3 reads CASSLAAGSAYEQYF. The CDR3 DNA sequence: TGTGCCAGCAGCTTAGCCGCGGGATCGGCCTACGAGCAGTACTTC.